The subject of this entry is one T cell receptor (beta chain). Antigen specificity is unknown. Sequencing was preceded by expansion of antigen-specific CD4+ T cells with viral peptide pools in the ViraFEST assay. It was after 10 days of culture that CD4+ T cells were isolated. None of these healthy vaccinees had been infected with SARS-CoV-2 before vaccination. Here immunoSEQ multiplex PCR was the method, and the copy in TCRdb shows in-frame clones only, minus some. Here the sample spans tens of thousands of clones, approximately 75% being singletons. These data belong to a study of vaccination effects on CD4 cells after COVID-19. Germline V gene sequence: CDR1 SGHTA, CDR2 FQGNSA. The V and J ends lost 6 bases and 3 bases respectively, with 8 bases between them. The CDR3 length is 12 residues.

Sequenced material: CD4+ T cells from PBMCs cultured with HCoV-OC43 spike peptides, taken before COVID-19 vaccination. Subset in this sample: HCoV-OC43 spike overlapping peptide pool stimulation. The chain uses TRBV7-2 and TRBJ2-5, with a possible D match to TRBD1 (5 bases). This clonotype originated in a human donor who received a COVID-19 vaccine. The CDR3 sequence: CASRGREETQYF. The CDR3 DNA follows: TGTGCCAGCAGGGGGCGCGAAGAGACCCAGTACTTC.